These 5 T cell receptor beta chains originate from one sample sequenced in a study of CD8 T cells in Susac syndrome. Roughly 0.5 to 1 ug RNA was reverse transcribed with random hexamers. Each CDR3 protein is one row after TCRdb ran MiXCR on the immunoSEQ multiplex PCR reads. This sample yields 160,000 or so distinct CDR3 sequences, of which under 95% are seen a single time; 0.08% belongs to the top ten. Sequenced material: CD4+ T cells from PBMCs. The receptors here all came from a human donor in good health.

This chain joins TRBV5-1 and TRBJ1-1, with no clear D. The CDR3 runs 14 residues. Germline CDR1 SGHRS, CDR2 YFSETQ. The V and J ends lost 0 bases and 2 bases respectively, with 8 bases between them. In DNA form, the CDR3 reads TGCGCCAGCAGCTTGGGGACTTTCAACACTGAAGCTTTCTTT. Translation gives CASSLGTFNTEAFF.

The DNA for the CDR3 is TGTGCCAGCAGCCAAGATCTAGCAGGGCGGAGAGCTTTCTTT. Amino acid sequence: CASSQDLAGRRAFF. The V and J genes are TRBV14 and TRBJ1-1, with a tentative D call TRBD1 (5 bases). The V and J ends lost 0 bases and 10 bases respectively, with 15 bases between them. Germline CDR1 reads SGHDN; CDR2 reads FVKESK. The CDR3 is 14 residues long.

This clonotype was recorded a few times. The rearrangement uses TRBV7-2 and TRBJ1-5; D not resolved. The V and J ends lost 0 bases and 3 bases respectively, with 6 bases between them. This CDR3 has 14 amino acids. CDR1 is SGHTA and CDR2 is FQGNSA in the germline V gene. CDR3 in amino acids: CASSLARNNQPQHF. DNA of the CDR3: TGTGCCAGCAGCTTAGCCAGGAACAATCAGCCCCAGCATTTT.

V gene TRBV20-1 combines with J gene TRBJ2-1; D uncertain. The germline V and J ends were trimmed by 3 bases and 6 bases, with 15 bases remaining between them. The V gene's germline CDR1 is DFQATT and CDR2 SNEGSKA (reference sequence). This CDR3 region has 14 residues. CDR3 in amino acids: CSARNQGLSNEQFF. The CDR3 DNA reads TGCAGTGCTAGGAACCAAGGGCTAAGCAATGAGCAGTTCTTC.

The chain recombines TRBV30 with TRBJ2-3, with 8 bases that match TRBD2. V trimming: 5 bases; J trimming: 4 bases; junction bases outside the gene matches: 17. CDR1 and CDR2 from the germline V gene are GTSNPN and SVGIG (reference sequence). This CDR3 region has 17 residues. The CDR3 loop reads CAWSPRAGGVLSDTQYF. DNA of the CDR3: TGTGCCTGGTCTCCCCGGGCGGGAGGTGTTTTATCAGATACGCAGTATTTT.